This T cell receptor (beta chain) was recorded in a study of control samples from healthy donors and cancer patients. The CDR3 is 15 amino acids. V lost 5 bases, J lost 4 bases, and 17 bases lay in between. CDR1 MGHRA and CDR2 YSYEKL come from the germline V gene. Data came from immunoSEQ multiplex PCR; TCRdb stores just in-frame clones and leaves some out. The profile shows some 160,000 clones, approximately 94% of them singletons. This clonotype was sampled from a woman in her forties in good health. The chain is built from TRBV4-1 and TRBJ1-2; perhaps TRBD1 as D (5 bases). Sequenced input: blood. CDR3 sequence (DNA): TGCGCCAGCAGCGCCTTGGGACGCGGGGTCTATGGCTACACCTTC. Its protein product is CASSALGRGVYGYTF.